These 15 T cell receptor beta chains were sequenced from one sample in a study of siplizumab effects on memory and regulatory T cells. Some clones are missing from TCRdb's copy, which holds only in-frame ones; the method was immunoSEQ multiplex PCR. The data show roughly 100,000 clones, about nine tenths seen once. Sequencing was done on a sample of non-Treg CD4+ T cells sorted from blood. The origin of the receptors is a human donor in good health.

This chain uses TRBV29-1 with TRBJ2-1; the D is unclear. There are 14 residues in the CDR3. V was shortened by 7 bases and J by 8 bases, with 21 bases between the two germline ends. Looked up from germline, CDR1 is SQVTM and CDR2 is ANQGSEA. Here the CDR3 DNA reads TGCAGCGCCGCACGCCCCCGACATATTTATGAGCAGTTCTTC. Protein: CSAARPRHIYEQFF.

This chain connects TRBV7-9 to TRBJ1-1; D may be TRBD1 (5 bases). From germline, CDR1 is SEHNR and CDR2 FQNEAQ (reference sequence). Between the trimmed V and J ends, which lost 5 bases and 1 base, there was a span of 11 bases. The CDR3 loop spans 14 amino acids. This CDR3 is CASSPSGGNTEAFF. The CDR3 DNA reads as TGTGCCAGCAGCCCGTCTGGGGGGAACACTGAAGCTTTCTTT.

V gene TRBV12-2 combines with J gene TRBJ1-5; TRBD1, the table's D call, was not compared with the DNA. TRBV12-2 is classified as a pseudogene. CDR3 size: 18 residues. The chain's CDR3 is CASRLTPTGTGYNQPQHF. In nucleotides, the CDR3 is TGTGCAAGTCGCTTAACGCCTACCGGGACAGGGTATAATCAGCCCCAGCATTTT.

The chain carries TRBV9 and TRBJ1-2; D might be TRBD1 (6 bases). The germline CDR1 and CDR2 sequences are SGDLS and YYNGEE. V lost 0 bases and J 4 bases, leaving 10 bases between the germline ends. CDR3 length: 14 amino acids. This CDR3 is CASSVDRVGYGYTF. The CDR3 DNA reads TGTGCCAGCAGCGTAGACAGGGTGGGCTATGGCTACACCTTC.

This chain links TRBV7-9 with TRBJ1-1; D gene uncertain. V lost 1 base, J lost 0 bases, and 9 bases lay in between. Germline CDR1 SEHNR, CDR2 FQNEAQ (reference sequence). CDR3 length: 15 residues. CDR3 sequence reads: CASSLVLGMNTEAFF. CDR3 nucleotide sequence: TGTGCCAGCAGCTTAGTACTGGGGATGAACACTGAAGCTTTCTTT.

The V gene is TRBV7-8, the J gene TRBJ1-5; D remains ambiguous. This CDR3 comprises 14 residues. Deletions cut 2 bases from V and 1 base from J, with 6 bases between. Per germline, CDR1 SGHVS and CDR2 FQNEAQ. The CDR3 reads CASSLQESNQPQHF. The CDR3 bases are TGTGCCAGCAGCTTACAGGAGAGCAATCAGCCCCAGCATTTT.

The chain joins TRBV18 to TRBJ2-7; 7 bases map to TRBD2. This CDR3 has 15 amino acids. The germline V gene encodes CDR1 KGHSH and CDR2 LQKENI. The ends lost 3 bases at V and 0 bases at J; junction bases unmatched: 5. The CDR3 bases are TGTGCCAGCTCACCCGGGGAGGGGAGCTCCTACGAGCAGTACTTC. Translated: CASSPGEGSSYEQYF.

V is TRBV18 and J is TRBJ1-4, with 9 bases aligning to TRBD1. J lost 6 bases, V lost 4 bases, and 3 bases had no gene match. This CDR3 is built from 14 residues. Germline V CDR1 and CDR2: KGHSH, LQKENI. CDR3 nucleotides: TGTGCCAGCTCACGGGACAGGGTTGATGAAAAACTGTTTTTT. Its translation: CASSRDRVDEKLFF.

This sequence joins TRBV6-1 and TRBJ1-1; TRBD1 agrees at 10 bases. The V gene's germline CDR1 is MNHNS and CDR2 SASEGT. With 3 bases clipped from V and 4 bases from J, the junction kept 5 bases outside the gene matches. This CDR3 has 15 residues. CDR3 DNA: TGTGCCAGCAGTGATCCCCGACAGGGGGCCACTGAAGCTTTCTTT. Encoded protein: CASSDPRQGATEAFF.

This clone was seen once. CDR3 DNA sequence: TGCGCCAGCAGCTTGATGCAGGGCAGCGGGGAGCTGTTTTTT. It yields the protein CASSLMQGSGELFF. The V and J genes are TRBV5-1 and TRBJ2-2, with D possibly TRBD1 on 5 matching bases. Germline-derived CDR1 and CDR2 are SGHRS and YFSETQ. V was clipped by 1 base and J by 7 bases, with 11 bases between them. This CDR3 region has 14 residues.

V gene TRBV2 combines with J gene TRBJ2-1, with 15 bases identical to TRBD2. The V gene end was trimmed by 6 bases and the J gene end by 0 bases; junction bases not matched to a gene: 9. The germline V gene has CDR1 SNHLY and CDR2 FYNNEI. The CDR3 sequence is 19 residues long. Here the CDR3 reads CASSAPGLAGGPSYNEQFF. The CDR3 region has the DNA TGTGCCAGCAGCGCCCCCGGACTAGCGGGAGGGCCCTCCTACAATGAGCAGTTCTTC.

This chain connects TRBV5-1 to TRBJ2-7; D may match TRBD1 or TRBD2 (5 bases each). Per the germline V gene, CDR1 is SGHRS and CDR2 is YFSETQ. V was shortened by 4 bases and J by 2 bases, with 16 bases between the two germline ends. This CDR3 contains 15 residues. The CDR3 region is CASSQDGTEAYEQYF. The CDR3 bases are TGCGCCAGCAGCCAGGATGGGACCGAGGCCTACGAGCAGTACTTC.

The chain uses TRBV18 and TRBJ2-1; 10 bases map to TRBD1. After removal of 3 bases from V and 7 bases from J, the junction contained 6 bases not matched to a gene. Per the germline V gene, CDR1 is KGHSH and CDR2 is LQKENI. CDR3 length: 15 residues. The CDR3 reads CASSPDRGLKNEQFF. In DNA form, the CDR3 reads TGTGCCAGCTCACCCGACAGGGGGCTAAAGAATGAGCAGTTCTTC. The variable domain in full, completed from reference TRBV18 and TRBJ2-1, reads NAGVMQNPRHLVRRRGQEARLRCSPMKGHSHVYWYRQLPEEGLKFMVYLQKENIIDESGMPKERFSAEFPKEGPSILRIQQVVRGDSAAYFCASSPDRGLKNEQFFGPGTRLTVL.

V and J are TRBV19 and TRBJ2-2; D possibly corresponds to TRBD2 (5 bases). V was cut by 7 bases and J by 4 bases, with 13 bases left in between. The germline gives CDR1 LNHDA, CDR2 SQIVND (reference sequence). CDR3 size: 14 residues. CDR3: CASNARELTGELFF. DNA for the CDR3: TGTGCCAGTAACGCCCGGGAACTCACCGGGGAGCTGTTTTTT. The whole variable domain, remainder taken from reference TRBV19 and TRBJ2-2, is DGGITQSPKYLFRKEGQNVTLSCEQNLNHDAMYWYRQDPGQGLRLIYYSQIVNDFQKGDIAEGYSVSREKKESFPLTVTSAQKNPTAFYLCASNARELTGELFFGEGSRLTVL.

The rearrangement joins TRBV6-1 to TRBJ2-1, with 7 bases that match TRBD2. Germline V gene lookup returns CDR1 MNHNS and CDR2 SASEGT. Trimming cost V 8 bases and J 6 bases; bases outside gene matches: 10. This CDR3 has 14 amino acids. In nucleotides, the CDR3 is TGTGCCAGCTACGGGAGGCCAACCCTCAATGAGCAGTTCTTC. It is translated as CASYGRPTLNEQFF.